This TCR beta chain was captured by sequencing in a study of T-cell reconstitution after alpha-beta-depleted transplantation in children. The TCRbeta library was prepared with unique molecular identifiers. TCRdb processed the PCR reads anew with MiXCR; each CDR3 protein has one entry. The sample records 450,000 to 500,000 distinct CDR3 sequences, approximately 12% being singletons. Trimming shortened V by 6 bases and J by 0 bases, and 13 bases separated the two germline ends. The CDR3 sequence is 15 residues long. Per germline, CDR1 MNHEY and CDR2 SVGEGT. This clonotype was seen more than once but under ten times.

The sample consisted of PBMCs from the stem cell graft donor, taken from the stem cell graft. The chain employs TRBV6-2 or TRBV6-3 and TRBJ2-3; D is unresolved. The source is a human donor who donated a stem cell graft to a child with combined immunodeficiency. DNA of the CDR3: TGTGCCAGCAGCCGCCGTTGGACGAGCACAGATACGCAGTATTTT. Its translation: CASSRRWTSTDTQYF.